These 11 T cell receptor beta chains came from one sample sequenced in a study of T cells in localized non-small cell lung cancer. Profiled with immunoSEQ multiplex PCR; TCRdb holds only in-frame clones, not every one. The sample has approximately 76,000 clones; around 84% are singletons. Sequencing used peripheral blood, obtained before any cancer treatment. The receptors originated from a female donor older than 55 with stage I lung adenocarcinoma.

This chain joins TRBV7-9 and TRBJ2-1; D is uncertain. This CDR3 spans 19 amino acids. Germline CDR1 and CDR2: SEHNR and FQNEAQ (reference sequence). Trimming stripped 3 bases from V and 2 bases from J, with 23 bases between. The CDR3 protein is CASSFPSRNPSSAYNEQFF. The CDR3 nucleotides are TGTGCCAGCAGCTTCCCCTCGCGGAACCCCTCGAGCGCCTACAATGAGCAGTTCTTC. The whole variable domain, filled in from reference TRBV7-9 and TRBJ2-1, reads DTGVSQNPRHKITKRGQNVTFRCDPISEHNRLYWYRQTLGQGPEFLTYFQNEAQLEKSRLLSDRFSAERPKGSFSTLEIQRTEQGDSAMYLCASSFPSRNPSSAYNEQFFGPGTRLTVL.

This clone was counted between two and nine times. V usage is TRBV25-1 and J usage is TRBJ1-1, with D maybe TRBD1 (6 bases). The CDR3 is 12 amino acids. V gave up 9 bases and J gave up 1 base, with 9 bases separating them. From germline, CDR1 is MGHDK and CDR2 SYGVNS. CDR3 nucleotide sequence: TGTGCCAGTAAACAGGGGAACACTGAAGCTTTCTTT. Translating it yields CASKQGNTEAFF.

The chain uses TRBV19 and TRBJ2-5; tentatively, D is TRBD2 (6 bases). Germline assignment: CDR1 LNHDA and CDR2 SQIVND (reference sequence). The CDR3 sequence is 13 residues long. The ends were cut back, 1 base at V and 5 bases at J, with 8 bases in the middle. The CDR3 here is CASSIGGRETQYF. CDR3 sequence (DNA): TGTGCCAGTAGTATAGGTGGGAGGGAGACCCAGTACTTC.

This clone was seen more than once but under ten times. The CDR3 reads CASSQAGQSTGELFF. The DNA for the CDR3 is TGTGCCAGCAGCCAAGCGGGACAGTCCACCGGGGAGCTGTTTTTT. The chain couples TRBV4-2 to TRBJ2-2; 7 bases are a match to TRBD1. The CDR3 runs 15 residues. V lost 1 base to trimming and J lost 4 bases; unmatched junction nucleotides: 3. CDR1 and CDR2 (germline): LGHNA, YNFKEQ.

The rearrangement joins TRBV6-5 to TRBJ2-7; 9 bases are shared with TRBD1. With V trimmed by 5 bases and J by 5 bases, 7 bases remained unmatched. The CDR3 has 14 amino acids. Per germline, CDR1 MNHEY and CDR2 SVGAGI. This CDR3 is CASSTGQGTHEQYF. The CDR3 nucleotides read TGTGCCAGCAGTACAGGACAGGGGACCCACGAGCAGTACTTC.

This clone was seen repeatedly, ten times or more. The V gene is TRBV2, the J gene TRBJ1-2; tentatively, D is TRBD1 (5 bases). V shed 8 bases and J shed 4 bases, with 14 bases lying between them. CDR1 SNHLY and CDR2 FYNNEI come from the germline V gene. The CDR3 sequence is 13 residues long. CDR3 protein: CASEGRGVYGYTF. CDR3 DNA: TGTGCCAGCGAGGGAAGGGGTGTCTATGGCTACACCTTC.

The chain combines TRBV7-9 with TRBJ2-3, with 9 bases identical to TRBD1. Trimming took 1 base from V and 3 from J; bases not matched to a gene: 2. Germline loops: CDR1 SEHNR, CDR2 FQNEAQ (reference sequence). This CDR3 comprises 15 residues. The CDR3 sequence is CASSLGTGETDTQYF. The CDR3 region has the DNA TGTGCCAGCAGCTTAGGGACAGGGGAGACAGATACGCAGTATTTT.

The V gene is TRBV7-9, the J gene TRBJ2-7; 8 bases match TRBD2. The CDR3 is 15 residues long. The ends lost 4 bases at V and 3 bases at J; junction bases unmatched: 8. CDR1 SEHNR and CDR2 FQNEAQ come from the germline V gene (reference sequence). The CDR3 sequence: CASSSGGTSRYEQYF. The CDR3 bases are TGTGCCAGCAGCTCGGGCGGGACTAGTCGCTACGAGCAGTACTTC. Supplemented by reference TRBV7-9 and TRBJ2-7, the full variable domain reads DTGVSQNPRHKITKRGQNVTFRCDPISEHNRLYWYRQTLGQGPEFLTYFQNEAQLEKSRLLSDRFSAERPKGSFSTLEIQRTEQGDSAMYLCASSSGGTSRYEQYFGPGTRLTVT.

V and J are TRBV4-2 and TRBJ2-1, with 10 bases lining up with TRBD2. The CDR3 sequence is 16 residues long. Germline V CDR1 and CDR2: LGHNA, YNFKEQ. With 2 bases clipped from V and 3 bases from J, the junction kept 4 bases outside the gene matches. CDR3 nucleotide sequence: TGTGCCAGCAGCCAACACAGGACTAGCGGCTACAATGAGCAGTTCTTC. Translation: CASSQHRTSGYNEQFF.

The CDR3 loop is CASSLVRGLYEQYF. The CDR3 DNA is TGTGCCAGCAGCTTAGTCCGGGGACTCTACGAGCAGTACTTC. The chain combines TRBV11-2 with TRBJ2-7, with D possibly matching TRBD2 (6 bases). V lost 1 base, J lost 3 bases, and 10 bases lay in between. CDR1 is SGHAT, CDR2 FQNNGV, per germline. CDR3 length: 14 amino acids.

This chain joins TRBV4-3 and TRBJ2-7; no firm D call. The germline V and J ends were trimmed by 0 bases and 0 bases, with 9 bases remaining between them. Germline CDR1 and CDR2: LGHNA and YSLEER. The CDR3 contains 15 residues. For the CDR3, the DNA is TGCGCCAGCAGCCAAGATGGAGCTAGCTCCTACGAGCAGTACTTC. It specifies CASSQDGASSYEQYF.